This is a list of T cell receptor beta chains from one sample in a study of T cells in Graves' hyperthyroidism and ophthalmopathy. TCRdb reanalysed the multiplex PCR reads using MiXCR and keeps one entry per CDR3 protein. The sample holds hundreds of thousands of distinct CDR3 sequences, approximately 14% seen once. The sequencing input was blood. All receptors derive from a woman younger than 35 with Graves' hyperthyroidism. The CDR3 runs from the conserved cysteine through the conserved F or W. D genes are given only for firm matches. Not all rows give a size; the values are once, few, many and, for expanded clones, a class.

j_gene,v_gene,d_gene,abundance,CDR3nt,CDR3aa
TRBJ2-1,TRBV5-1,TRBD2,-,TGCGCCAGCAGCTCGACTAGCGGGAGATTTGAGCAGTTCTTC,CASSSTSGRFEQFF
TRBJ2-7,TRBV7-3,-,-,TGTGCCAGCAGCTTAACGCCGTCGGACGAGCAGTACTTC,CASSLTPSDEQYF
TRBJ2-3,TRBV7-9,-,-,TGTGCCAGCAGCTTAGTGCCTGCGCCGACTACAACAGATACGCAGTATTTT,CASSLVPAPTTTDTQYF
TRBJ2-5,TRBV12-3/TRBV12-4,-,many,TGTGCCAGCAGTTTAAATGCCCAAGTGACCCAGTACTTC,CASSLNAQVTQYF
TRBJ2-7,TRBV30,TRBD2,many,TGTGCCTGGAGTCCGGGACTAGCGGGAGGGCCTTTGAACGAGCAGTACTTC,CAWSPGLAGGPLNEQYF
TRBJ2-7,TRBV28,-,many,TGTGCCAGCACGTACGGCAGGGGCCCCTACGAGCAGTACTTC,CASTYGRGPYEQYF
TRBJ2-7,TRBV9,TRBD1,many,TGTGCCAGCAGCGTAGGAGGGCAGGGGGCCTACGAGCAGTACTTC,CASSVGGQGAYEQYF
TRBJ1-2,TRBV5-6,-,few,TGTGCCAGCAGCTTGTCGGACAGCGCTTTCTATGGCTACACCTTC,CASSLSDSAFYGYTF
TRBJ2-1,TRBV6-1,TRBD2,-,TGTGCCAGCCGGGGCGTTAGCGGGACCTACAATGAGCAGTTCTTC,CASRGVSGTYNEQFF
TRBJ1-1,TRBV18,-,many,TGTGCCAGCTCACCAGGAGGAGGGGAGGAAGCTTTCTTT,CASSPGGGEEAFF
TRBJ2-7,TRBV30,-,many,TGTGCCTGGATCCAAGGGGGGTACGAGCAGTACTTC,CAWIQGGYEQYF
TRBJ2-2,TRBV2,TRBD1,few,TGTGCCAGCAGGGAACAGGGGACCGGGGAGCTGTTTTTT,CASREQGTGELFF
TRBJ1-1,TRBV7-3,-,-,TGTGCCAGCAGCTTACCGCCGACCCAGAACACTGAAGCTTTCTTT,CASSLPPTQNTEAFF
TRBJ2-7,TRBV9,-,many,TGTGCCAGCAGCGCTGACCTGAAAACCTACGAGCAGTACTTC,CASSADLKTYEQYF
TRBJ2-1,TRBV20-1,-,-,TGCAGTGCTAGAGCGCAGGGGCTAACGAGCTCCTACAATGAGCAGTTCTTC,CSARAQGLTSSYNEQFF
TRBJ2-1,TRBV29-1,TRBD2,many,TGCAGCGTGAGGGGACTAGCGGCCTCCTACAATGAGCAGTTCTTC,CSVRGLAASYNEQFF
TRBJ2-5,TRBV7-9,TRBD2,many,TGTGCCAGCAGCATAATAGCGGGAGGAGAGACCCAGTACTTC,CASSIIAGGETQYF
TRBJ1-5,TRBV30,-,-,TGTGCCTGGAGTTCGATACTTAGCAATCAGCCCCAGCATTTT,CAWSSILSNQPQHF
TRBJ2-2,TRBV11-3,TRBD2,-,TGTGCCAGCAGCTTTTGGCGGGAGTCGGATACCGGGGAGCTGTTTTTT,CASSFWRESDTGELFF
TRBJ1-2,TRBV5-4,TRBD1,few,TGTGCCAGCAGCTCTGGCCGACAGGGCCATTACGGCTACACCTTC,CASSSGRQGHYGYTF
TRBJ2-7,TRBV3-1,-,-,TGTGCCAGCAGCCAAGATAACAGGGCCCTAGAGCAGTACTTC,CASSQDNRALEQYF
TRBJ2-1,TRBV6-1,-,few,TGTGCCAGCAGAGGATGGGGGGTCTACAATGAGCAGTTCTTC,CASRGWGVYNEQFF